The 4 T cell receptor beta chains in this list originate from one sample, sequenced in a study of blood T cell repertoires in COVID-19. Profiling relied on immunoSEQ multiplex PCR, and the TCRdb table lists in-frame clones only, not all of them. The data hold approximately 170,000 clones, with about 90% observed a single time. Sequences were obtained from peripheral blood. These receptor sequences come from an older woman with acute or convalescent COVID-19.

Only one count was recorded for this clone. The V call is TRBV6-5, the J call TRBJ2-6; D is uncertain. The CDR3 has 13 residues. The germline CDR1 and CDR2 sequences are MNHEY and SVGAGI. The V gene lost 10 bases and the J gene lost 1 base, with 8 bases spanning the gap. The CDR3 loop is CAITPSGANVLTF. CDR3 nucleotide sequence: TGTGCCATAACACCGTCTGGGGCCAACGTCCTGACTTTC.

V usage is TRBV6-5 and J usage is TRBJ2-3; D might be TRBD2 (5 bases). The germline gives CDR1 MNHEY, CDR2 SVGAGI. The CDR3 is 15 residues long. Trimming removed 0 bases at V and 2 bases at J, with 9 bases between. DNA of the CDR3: TGTGCCAGCAGTTACTCGTCGGGGTTCACAGATACGCAGTATTTT. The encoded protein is CASSYSSGFTDTQYF.

CDR3: CASRPVSAGGRSPQHF. CDR3 DNA sequence: TGTGCCAGCAGACCCGTTTCGGCAGGCGGGCGATCGCCCCAGCATTTT. The chain is built from TRBV2 and TRBJ1-5; D is uncertain. The germline V and J ends were trimmed by 6 bases and 9 bases, with 24 bases remaining between them. Germline CDR1 and CDR2: SNHLY and FYNNEI. The CDR3 contains 16 residues.

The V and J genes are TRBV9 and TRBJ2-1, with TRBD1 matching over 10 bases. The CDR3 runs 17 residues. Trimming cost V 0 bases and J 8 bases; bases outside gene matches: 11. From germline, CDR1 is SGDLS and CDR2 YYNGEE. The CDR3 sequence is CASSVALSTGGRDEQFF. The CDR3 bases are TGTGCCAGCAGCGTAGCTTTGTCGACAGGGGGCAGAGATGAGCAGTTCTTC.